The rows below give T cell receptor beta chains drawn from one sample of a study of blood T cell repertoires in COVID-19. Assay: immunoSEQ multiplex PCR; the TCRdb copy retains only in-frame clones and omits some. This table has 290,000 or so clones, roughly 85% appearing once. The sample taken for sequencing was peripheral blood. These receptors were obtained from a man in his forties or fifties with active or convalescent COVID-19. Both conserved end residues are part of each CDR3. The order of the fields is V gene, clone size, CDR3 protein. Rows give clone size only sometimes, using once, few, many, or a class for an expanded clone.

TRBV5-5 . CASSPRWTSGYTDTQYF
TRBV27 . CASSLLGDRVYEQYF
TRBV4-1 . CASSQAPGTGGQETQYF
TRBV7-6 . CASSVREGGGYTF
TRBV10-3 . CAISLDGRRGEKLFF
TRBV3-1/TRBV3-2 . CASSHRTNSYTGELFF
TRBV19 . CASSNYLRQGHVEAFF
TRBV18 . CASSPDEGAFGYTF
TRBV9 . CASSRGGTSLGYNEQFF
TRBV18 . CASSPGRETQYF
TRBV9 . CASSVAKGATDTQYF
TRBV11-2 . CASSLPQGATEAFF
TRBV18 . CASSATRGETQYF
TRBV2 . CASTSTGSVQYF
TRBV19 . CASRRVGTGSENQPQHF
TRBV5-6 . CASSLAGSGNTIYF
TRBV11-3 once CASSLDRLAKGDYEQYF
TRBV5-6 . CASSLVGQDGYTF
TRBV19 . CASSRLAGPSEQYF
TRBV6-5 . CASSRDRVALRQYF
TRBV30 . CALTPGQGAFETQYF
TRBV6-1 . CASREAGGSSTQYF
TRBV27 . CAIGLAGVTNEQFF
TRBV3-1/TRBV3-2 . CASSQDLVATGELFF
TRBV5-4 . CASSIGRAGEQFF
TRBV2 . CASSVGTKTAALHF
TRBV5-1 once CASSLAGDSFYEQYF
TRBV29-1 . CSVAHGDTEAFF
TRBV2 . CAGQGQGNTIYF
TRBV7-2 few CASSLAQSIPPLTF
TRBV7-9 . CASSLGDRTSPLHF
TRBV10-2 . CATNLGSEQFF
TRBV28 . CASVLVGRSANEQFF
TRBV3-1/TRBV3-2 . CASSQDRDRPEAFF
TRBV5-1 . CASSSPGQQETQYF
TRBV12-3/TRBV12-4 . CASSLRFMEAFF
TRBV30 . CAWTTGTSVGNEQFF